This T cell receptor beta chain was recovered during a study of blood T cell repertoires in COVID-19. Study-level background: COVID-19 samples collected from the United States, Italy and Spain covered acute and convalescent phases. PBMCs, B-cell-depleted T cells, or T cells provided the cDNA or gDNA that made up the material.

Per the study methods: By means of reference gene primer amplification, nucleated cell counts were estimated. Clones were read by immunoSEQ multiplex PCR, and TCRdb kept only the in-frame ones, dropping some. From that table come the V and J calls and clone size; the DNA was used to work out D and trimming. This table has about 150,000 clones, approximately 88% appearing once. Germline trimming cut 4 bases from V and 3 bases from J; bases unmatched to any gene: 11. Per germline, CDR1 LNHDA and CDR2 SQIVND (reference sequence). The CDR3 extends over 18 amino acids. Sample: peripheral blood. This receptor was obtained from a human donor in a cohort sampled during active COVID-19. V gene TRBV19 combines with J gene TRBJ2-2; TRBD1 agrees at 10 bases. The CDR3 sequence: CASSSRDRGRMDTGELFF. For the CDR3, the DNA is TGTGCCAGTAGTAGCCGGGACAGGGGAAGAATGGACACCGGGGAGCTGTTTTTT.